This section outlines one T cell receptor beta chain sequence together with its context. As yet, its antigen is unknown. Here immunoSEQ multiplex PCR was the method, and the copy in TCRdb shows in-frame clones only, minus some. The repertoire includes under 2,000,000 clones, about 94% of them detected once, and roughly 1% sits in the top ten. The sample comes from a study of shared clonotypes between healthy human individuals. Selected positively for CCR7 and CD45RO-negative, naive CD8 cells excluded terminally differentiated effector memory CD45RA+ cells. Whole-study results and caveats: In general, naive subsets displayed greater estimated richness than memory subsets did.

Germline CDR1 and CDR2: LGHNA and YSLEER. CDR3 size: 15 residues. V shed 1 base, J shed 2 bases, and the junction held 3 bases outside the gene matches. Sequencing was carried out using naive CD8+ T cells sorted from blood. The chain combines TRBV4-3 with TRBJ2-7; 9 bases map to TRBD2. The sequence was obtained from a man aged 18-30 years in good health. In nucleotides, the CDR3 is TGCGCCAGCAGCCAAGCTAGCGGGGCCGCCTACGAGCAGTACTTC. Its protein is CASSQASGAAYEQYF.